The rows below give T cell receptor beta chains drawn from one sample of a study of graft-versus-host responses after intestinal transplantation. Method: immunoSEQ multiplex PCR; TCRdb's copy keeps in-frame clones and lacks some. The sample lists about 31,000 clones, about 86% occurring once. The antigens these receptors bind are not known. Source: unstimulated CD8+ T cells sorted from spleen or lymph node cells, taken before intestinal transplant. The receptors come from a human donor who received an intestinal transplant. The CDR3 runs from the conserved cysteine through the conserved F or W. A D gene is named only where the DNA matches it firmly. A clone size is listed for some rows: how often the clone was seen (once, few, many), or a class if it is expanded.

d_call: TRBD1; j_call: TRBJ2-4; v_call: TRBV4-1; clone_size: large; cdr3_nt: TGCGCCAGCAGCCCGGACAGGGTTCGAAACATTCAGTACTTC; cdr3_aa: CASSPDRVRNIQYF
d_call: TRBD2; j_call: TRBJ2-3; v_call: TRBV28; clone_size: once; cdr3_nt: TGTGCCAGCAGATCTTTGACTAGCCCCACACCAGATACGCAGTATTTT; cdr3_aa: CASRSLTSPTPDTQYF
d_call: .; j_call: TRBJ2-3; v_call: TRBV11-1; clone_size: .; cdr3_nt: TGTGCCAGCAGTTTTAAGCTAGAGACTGATACGCAGTATTTT; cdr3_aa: CASSFKLETDTQYF
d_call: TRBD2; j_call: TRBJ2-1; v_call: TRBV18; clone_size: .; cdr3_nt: TGTGCCAGCTCACCAACGGGCCTAGCGGTCTACAATGAGCAGTTCTTC; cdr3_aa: CASSPTGLAVYNEQFF
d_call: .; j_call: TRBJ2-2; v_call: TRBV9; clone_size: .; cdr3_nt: TGTGCCAGCAGCGCTTATGGGGAGCTGTTTTTT; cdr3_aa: CASSAYGELFF
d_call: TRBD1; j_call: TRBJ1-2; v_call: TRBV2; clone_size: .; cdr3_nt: TGTGCCAGCAGTGGAGGCAGGGGGTATGGCTACACCTTC; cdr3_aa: CASSGGRGYGYTF
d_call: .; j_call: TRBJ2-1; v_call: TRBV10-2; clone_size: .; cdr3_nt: TGCGCCAGCAGCGCGGGGGACACCTATGAGCAGTTCTTC; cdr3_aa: CASSAGDTYEQFF
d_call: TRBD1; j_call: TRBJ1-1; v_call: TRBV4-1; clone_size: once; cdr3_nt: TGCGCCAGCAGCCAAACCCCGACAGGGAGCACTGAAGCTTTCTTT; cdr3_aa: CASSQTPTGSTEAFF
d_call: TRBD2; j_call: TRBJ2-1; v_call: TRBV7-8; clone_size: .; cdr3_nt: TGTGCCATGCTAGCGGGGGGGTCAAATGAGCAGTTCTTC; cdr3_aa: CAMLAGGSNEQFF
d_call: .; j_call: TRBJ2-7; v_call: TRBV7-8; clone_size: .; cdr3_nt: TGTGCCAGCAGCTTAATCCGCGGAATAAGCTCCTACGAGCAGTACTTC; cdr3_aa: CASSLIRGISSYEQYF
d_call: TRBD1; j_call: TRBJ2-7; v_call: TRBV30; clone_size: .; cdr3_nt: TGTGCCTGGAGTTGGGGACAGGGACCCTACGAGCAGTACTTC; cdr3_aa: CAWSWGQGPYEQYF
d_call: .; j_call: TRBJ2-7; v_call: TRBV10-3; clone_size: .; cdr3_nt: TGTGCCAAATCTTACGAGCAGTACTTC; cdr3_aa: CAKSYEQYF
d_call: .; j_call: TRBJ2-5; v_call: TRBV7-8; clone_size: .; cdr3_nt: TGTGCCAGCAGCCTCCGGGACAATTTTTTAGAGACCCAGTACTTC; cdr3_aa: CASSLRDNFLETQYF
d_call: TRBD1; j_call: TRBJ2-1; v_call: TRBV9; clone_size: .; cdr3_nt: TGTGCCAGCAGCGAGAGACAGGGGGCGGTCAATGAGCAGTTCTTC; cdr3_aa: CASSERQGAVNEQFF
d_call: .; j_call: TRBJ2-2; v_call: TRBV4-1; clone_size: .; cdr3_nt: TGTGCCAGCAGCCAACTATGGAGCGGGGAGCTGTTTTTT; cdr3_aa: CASSQLWSGELFF
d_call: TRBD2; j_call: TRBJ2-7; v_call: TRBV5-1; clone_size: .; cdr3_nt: TGCGCCAGCGAGGCGGGAGGGCCCCCCTACGAGCAGTACTTC; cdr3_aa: CASEAGGPPYEQYF
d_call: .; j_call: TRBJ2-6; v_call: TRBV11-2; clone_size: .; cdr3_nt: TGTGCCAGCGGCGACAGCTCCAGAGGGGCCAACGTCCTGACTTTC; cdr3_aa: CASGDSSRGANVLTF
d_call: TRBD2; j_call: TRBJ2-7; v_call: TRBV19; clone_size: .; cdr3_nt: TGTGCCAGTAGAGACAGCGGGGAGGACGAGCAGTACTTC; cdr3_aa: CASRDSGEDEQYF
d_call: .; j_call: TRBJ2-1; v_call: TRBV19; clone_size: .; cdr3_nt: TGTGCCAGTAATTACGGGAGCTCCTACAATGAGCAGTTCTTC; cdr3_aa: CASNYGSSYNEQFF
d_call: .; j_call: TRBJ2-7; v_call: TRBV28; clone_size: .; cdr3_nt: TGTGCCAGCAGTTTGGCAGGGACCTACGAGCAGTACTTC; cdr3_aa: CASSLAGTYEQYF
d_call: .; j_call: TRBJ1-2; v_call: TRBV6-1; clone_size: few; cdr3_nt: TGTGCCACCAGCCCTGTGGGGGCTGGCTACACCTTC; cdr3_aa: CATSPVGAGYTF
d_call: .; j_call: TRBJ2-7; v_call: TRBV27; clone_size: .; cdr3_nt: TGTGCCAGCAGGGGGCTGGACCATCCTACGAGGCAGTACTTC; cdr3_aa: CASRGLDHPTRQYF
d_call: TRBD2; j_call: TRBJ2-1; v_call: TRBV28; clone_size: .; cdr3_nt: TGTGCCAGCAGTTCCCGGACTAGCGGGTCACCTTACAATGAGCAGTTCTTC; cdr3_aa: CASSSRTSGSPYNEQFF
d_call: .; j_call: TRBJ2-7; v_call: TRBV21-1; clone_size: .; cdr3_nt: TGTGCCAGCCCTCAGGATCAGTTTACTAGCGGGAGCTCCTACGAGCAGTACTTC; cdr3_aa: CASPQDQFTSGSSYEQYF
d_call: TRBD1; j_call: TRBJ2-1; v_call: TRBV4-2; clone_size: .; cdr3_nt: TGTGCCAGCAGCCCCGGGACAGACTACAATGAGCAGTTCTTC; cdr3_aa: CASSPGTDYNEQFF
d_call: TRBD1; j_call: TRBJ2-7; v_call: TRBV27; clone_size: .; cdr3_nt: TGTGCCAGCAGTGTGGGACAGGGTGTTGCCTACGAGCAGTACTTC; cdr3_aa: CASSVGQGVAYEQYF
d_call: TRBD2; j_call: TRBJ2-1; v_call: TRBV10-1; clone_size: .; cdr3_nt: TGCGCCAGCAGTCCCGGGGGGGCCCTTGGGCAGTTCTTC; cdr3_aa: CASSPGGALGQFF
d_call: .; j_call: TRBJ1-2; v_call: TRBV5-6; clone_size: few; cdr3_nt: TGTGCCAGGGGCGGGGCCCACTTTGAGTACTATGGCTACACCTTC; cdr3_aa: CARGGAHFEYYGYTF
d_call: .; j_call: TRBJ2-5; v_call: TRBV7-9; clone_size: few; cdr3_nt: TGTGCCAGCAGCCTACAGGGTTGGGAGACCCAGTACTTC; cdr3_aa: CASSLQGWETQYF
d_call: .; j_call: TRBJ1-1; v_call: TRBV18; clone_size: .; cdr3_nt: TGTGCCAGCTCACCTACCGGGACACTATACGCTGAAGCTTTCTTT; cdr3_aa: CASSPTGTLYAEAFF
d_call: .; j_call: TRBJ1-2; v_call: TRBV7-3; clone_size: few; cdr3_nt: TGTGCCAGCAGCAACGATTGGGGGAGGGGAGGCTATGGCTACACCTTC; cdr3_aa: CASSNDWGRGGYGYTF
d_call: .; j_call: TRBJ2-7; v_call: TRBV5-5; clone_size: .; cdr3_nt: TGTGCCAGCGAGAAACAGGACTCCTACGAGCAGTACTTC; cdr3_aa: CASEKQDSYEQYF
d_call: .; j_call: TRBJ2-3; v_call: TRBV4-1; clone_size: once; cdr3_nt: TGCGCCAGCAGCCAAGATGGGACGGGACTTGTTAATACGCAGTATTTT; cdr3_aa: CASSQDGTGLVNTQYF
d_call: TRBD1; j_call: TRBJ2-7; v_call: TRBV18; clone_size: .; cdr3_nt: TGTGCCAGCGCTGGACAGGGGTCCTACGAGCAGTACTTC; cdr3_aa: CASAGQGSYEQYF
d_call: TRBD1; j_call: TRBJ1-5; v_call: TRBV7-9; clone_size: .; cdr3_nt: TGTGCCAGCAGCCCAGGACAGGGCAATCAGCCCCAGCATTTT; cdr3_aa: CASSPGQGNQPQHF
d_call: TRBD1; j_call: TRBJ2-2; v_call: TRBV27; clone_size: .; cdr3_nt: TGTGCCAGCACCCTCGGGACAGCACAAACCGGGGAGCTGTTTTTT; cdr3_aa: CASTLGTAQTGELFF
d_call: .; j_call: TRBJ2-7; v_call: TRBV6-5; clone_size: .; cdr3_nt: TGTGCCAGCAAAACTAGTCTTAACGAGCAGTACTTC; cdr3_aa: CASKTSLNEQYF
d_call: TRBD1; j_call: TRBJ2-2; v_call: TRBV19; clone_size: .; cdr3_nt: TGTGCCAGTAGTCCCCGGGACAGGGGGCGCGCCGGGGAGCTGTTTTTT; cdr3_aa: CASSPRDRGRAGELFF
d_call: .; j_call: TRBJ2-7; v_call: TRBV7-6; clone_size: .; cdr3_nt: TGTGCCAGCAGCTTAGTCCAGGGCATCGACCGGCCATACGAGCAGTACTTC; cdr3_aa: CASSLVQGIDRPYEQYF
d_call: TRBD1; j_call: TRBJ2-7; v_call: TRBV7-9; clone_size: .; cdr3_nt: TGTGCCAGCAGCTTAGCGGGGACAGGGGGTATCCTCTCCTACGAGCAGTACTTC; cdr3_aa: CASSLAGTGGILSYEQYF
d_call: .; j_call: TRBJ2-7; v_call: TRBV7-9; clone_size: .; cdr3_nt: TGTGCCAGCAGCTCAGGTGGGAGGCAGTCGGGCGAGCAGTACTTC; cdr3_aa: CASSSGGRQSGEQYF
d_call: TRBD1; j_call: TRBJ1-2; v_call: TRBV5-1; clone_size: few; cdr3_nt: TGCGCCAGCAGCTTGGACAGGGGCTATGGCTACACCTTC; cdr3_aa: CASSLDRGYGYTF